This T cell receptor beta chain was found in a study of early T cells in non-severe SARS-CoV-2 infection. Study background: Sequencing of bulk RNA from unsorted whole blood was done, without chain pairing. The study, taken as a whole, reports: Database matching using VDJdb favored anti-spike CD8 responses, with private and CD4 specificities left missing.

This CDR3 has 15 residues. Trimming took 0 bases from V and 7 from J; bases not matched to a gene: 6. Germline assignment: CDR1 DFQATT and CDR2 SNEGSKA (reference sequence). In the case of this clonotype: The target antigen is unknown.

The TCR library protocol attached unique molecular identifiers to the individual cDNA molecules. TCRdb recomputed calls from the 5' RACE reads with MiXCR, one row per CDR3 protein. The profile covers about 55,000 distinct CDR3 sequences, with less than 9.5% appearing a single time and approximately 4.6% taken by the ten largest. The sample was whole blood. This clonotype originated in an adult who was a healthcare worker with PCR-confirmed SARS-CoV-2 infection or an uninfected control (not recorded which). The chain links TRBV20-1 to TRBJ1-4, with 9 nucleotides matching TRBD1. The CDR3 region has the DNA TGCAGTGCTAGAGACCTGACAGGGGGGAGTGAAAAACTGTTTTTT. Protein: CSARDLTGGSEKLFF.